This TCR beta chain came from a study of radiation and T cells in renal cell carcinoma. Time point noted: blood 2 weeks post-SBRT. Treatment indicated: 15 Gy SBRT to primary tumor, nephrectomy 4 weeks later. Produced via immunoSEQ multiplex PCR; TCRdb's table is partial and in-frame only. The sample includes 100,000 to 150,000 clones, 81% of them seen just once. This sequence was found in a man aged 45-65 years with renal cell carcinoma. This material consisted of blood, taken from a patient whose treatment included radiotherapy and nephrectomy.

Written as DNA, the CDR3 is TGTGCCAGCAGCTCTCCGGGACAGGGGACCTACGAGCAGTACTTC. It codes for CASSSPGQGTYEQYF. V gene TRBV7-2 combines with J gene TRBJ2-7; 10 positions match TRBD1. Trimming at V came to 4 bases and at J to 2 bases, leaving 5 bases not matched to a gene. The CDR3 totals 15 residues. Per germline, CDR1 SGHTA and CDR2 FQGNSA.